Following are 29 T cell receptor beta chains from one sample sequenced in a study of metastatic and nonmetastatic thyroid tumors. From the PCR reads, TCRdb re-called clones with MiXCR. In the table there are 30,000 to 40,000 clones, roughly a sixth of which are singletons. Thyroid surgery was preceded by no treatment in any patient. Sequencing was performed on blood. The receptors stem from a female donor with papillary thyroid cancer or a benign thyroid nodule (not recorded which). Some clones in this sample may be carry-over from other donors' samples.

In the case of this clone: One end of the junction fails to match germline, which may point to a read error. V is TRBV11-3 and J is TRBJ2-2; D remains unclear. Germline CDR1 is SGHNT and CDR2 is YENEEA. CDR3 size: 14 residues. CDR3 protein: CASSLEGNTVELFF. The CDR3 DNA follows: TGTGCCAGCAGCTTAGAGGGGAACACCGTGGAGCTGTTTTTT.

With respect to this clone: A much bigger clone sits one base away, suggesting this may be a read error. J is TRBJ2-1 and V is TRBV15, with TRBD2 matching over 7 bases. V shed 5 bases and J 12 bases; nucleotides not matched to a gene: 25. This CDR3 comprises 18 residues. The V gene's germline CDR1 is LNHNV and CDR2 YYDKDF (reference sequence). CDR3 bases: TGTGCCACCAGCGGATATCGGATGACTAGCCCTATGGAGGTAGGGCAGTTCTTC. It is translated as CATSGYRMTSPMEVGQFF.

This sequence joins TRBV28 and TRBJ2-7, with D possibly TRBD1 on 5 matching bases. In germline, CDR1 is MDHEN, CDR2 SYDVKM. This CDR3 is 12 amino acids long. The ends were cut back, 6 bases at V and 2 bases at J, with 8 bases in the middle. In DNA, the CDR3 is TGTGCCAGCAGGGTGGACACCTACGAGCAGTACTTC. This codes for CASRVDTYEQYF.

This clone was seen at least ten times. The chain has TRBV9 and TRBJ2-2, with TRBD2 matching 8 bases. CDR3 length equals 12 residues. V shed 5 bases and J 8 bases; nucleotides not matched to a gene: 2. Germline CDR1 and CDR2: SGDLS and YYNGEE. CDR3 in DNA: TGTGCCAGCAGGGGACTAGGTGGGGAGCTGTTTTTT. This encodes CASRGLGGELFF.

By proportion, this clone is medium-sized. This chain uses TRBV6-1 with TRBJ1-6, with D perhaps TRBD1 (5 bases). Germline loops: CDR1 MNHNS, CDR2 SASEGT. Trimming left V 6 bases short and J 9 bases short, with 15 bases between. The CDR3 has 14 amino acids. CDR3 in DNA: TGTGCCAGCAGCAGGGACTATAGGGGTTCACCCCTCCACTTT. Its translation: CASSRDYRGSPLHF.

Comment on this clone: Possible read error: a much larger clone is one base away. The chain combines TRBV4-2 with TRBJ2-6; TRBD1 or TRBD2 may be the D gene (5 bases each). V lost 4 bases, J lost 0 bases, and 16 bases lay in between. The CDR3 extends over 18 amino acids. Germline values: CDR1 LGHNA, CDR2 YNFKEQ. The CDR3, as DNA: TGTGCCAGCAGCCTTATGACAGAGGGCCTCTCTGGGGCCAACGTCCTGACTTTC. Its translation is CASSLMTEGLSGANVLTF.

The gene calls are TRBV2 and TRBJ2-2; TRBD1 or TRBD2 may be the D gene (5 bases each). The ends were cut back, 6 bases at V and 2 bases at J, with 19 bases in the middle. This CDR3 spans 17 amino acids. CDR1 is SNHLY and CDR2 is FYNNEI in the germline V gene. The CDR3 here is CASSPSGLETNTGELFF. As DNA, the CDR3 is TGTGCCAGCAGCCCATCGGGGCTAGAGACAAACACCGGGGAGCTGTTTTTT.

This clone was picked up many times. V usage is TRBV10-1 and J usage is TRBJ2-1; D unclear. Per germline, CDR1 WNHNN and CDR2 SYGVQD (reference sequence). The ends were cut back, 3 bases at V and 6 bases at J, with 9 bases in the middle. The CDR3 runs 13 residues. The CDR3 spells CASSDSEINEQFF. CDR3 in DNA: TGCGCCAGCAGTGACTCAGAGATCAATGAGCAGTTCTTC.

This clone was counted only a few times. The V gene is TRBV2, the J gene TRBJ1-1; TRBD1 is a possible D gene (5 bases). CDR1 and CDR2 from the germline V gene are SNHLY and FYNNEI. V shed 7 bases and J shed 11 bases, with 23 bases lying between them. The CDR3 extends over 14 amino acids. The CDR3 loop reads CASIHTYVLGVAFF. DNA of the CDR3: TGTGCCAGCATCCATACTTACGTTTTGGGGGTGGCTTTCTTT.

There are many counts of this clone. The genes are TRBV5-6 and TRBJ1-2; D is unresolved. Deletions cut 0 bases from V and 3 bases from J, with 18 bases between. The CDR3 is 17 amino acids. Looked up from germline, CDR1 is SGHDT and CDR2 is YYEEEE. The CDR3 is CASSLGVSGLLDYGYTF. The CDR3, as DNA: TGTGCCAGCAGCTTGGGGGTAAGCGGCCTTCTAGACTATGGCTACACCTTC.

The CDR3 is CSTGGGETQYF. In DNA form, the CDR3 reads TGTTCCACGGGAGGGGGAGAGACCCAGTACTTC. This rearrangement joins TRBV10-3 to TRBJ2-5; 8 bases are shared with TRBD2. CDR1 and CDR2 from the germline V gene are ENHRY and SYGVKD. This CDR3 is 11 amino acids long.

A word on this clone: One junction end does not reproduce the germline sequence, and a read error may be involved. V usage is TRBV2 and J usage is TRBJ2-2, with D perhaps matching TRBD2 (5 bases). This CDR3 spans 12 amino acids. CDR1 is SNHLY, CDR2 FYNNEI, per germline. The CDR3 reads CASTSYTGDLFF. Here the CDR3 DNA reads TGTGCCAGCACTAGCTACACCGGGGATCTGTTTTTT.

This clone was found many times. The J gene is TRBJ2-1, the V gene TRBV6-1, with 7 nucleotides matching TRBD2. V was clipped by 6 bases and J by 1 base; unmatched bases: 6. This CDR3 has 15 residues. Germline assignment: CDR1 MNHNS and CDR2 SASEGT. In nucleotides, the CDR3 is TGTGCCAGCAGACTTAGCGGGTGGTCCTACAATGAGCAGTTCTTC. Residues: CASRLSGWSYNEQFF.

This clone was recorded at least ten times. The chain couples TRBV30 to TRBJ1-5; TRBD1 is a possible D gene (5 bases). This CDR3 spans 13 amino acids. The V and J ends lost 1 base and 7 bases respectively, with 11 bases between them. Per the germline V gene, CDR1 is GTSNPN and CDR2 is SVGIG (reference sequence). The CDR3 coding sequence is TGTGCCTGGAGTGGGGGGGATGGACAGCCCCAGCATTTT. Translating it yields CAWSGGDGQPQHF.

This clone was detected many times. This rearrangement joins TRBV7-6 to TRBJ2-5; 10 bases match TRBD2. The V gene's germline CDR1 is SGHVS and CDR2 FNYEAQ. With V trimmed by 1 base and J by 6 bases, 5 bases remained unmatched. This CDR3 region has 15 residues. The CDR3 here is CASSLEAGGPQTQYF. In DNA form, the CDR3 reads TGTGCCAGCAGCTTAGAAGCGGGAGGGCCTCAGACCCAGTACTTC.

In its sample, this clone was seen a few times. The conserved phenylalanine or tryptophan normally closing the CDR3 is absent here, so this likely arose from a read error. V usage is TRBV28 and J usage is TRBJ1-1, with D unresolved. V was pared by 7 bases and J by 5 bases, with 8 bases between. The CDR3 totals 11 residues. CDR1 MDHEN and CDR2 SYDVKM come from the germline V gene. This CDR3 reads CASMWGTEAFL. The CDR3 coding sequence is TGTGCCAGCATGTGGGGTACTGAAGCTTTCCTT.

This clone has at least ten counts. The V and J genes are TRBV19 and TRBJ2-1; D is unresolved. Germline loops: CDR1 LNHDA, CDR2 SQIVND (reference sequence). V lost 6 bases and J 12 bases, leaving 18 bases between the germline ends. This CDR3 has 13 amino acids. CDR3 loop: CASSSPGSWGQFF. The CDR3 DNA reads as TGTGCCAGTAGCTCCCCCGGGTCCTGGGGGCAGTTCTTC.

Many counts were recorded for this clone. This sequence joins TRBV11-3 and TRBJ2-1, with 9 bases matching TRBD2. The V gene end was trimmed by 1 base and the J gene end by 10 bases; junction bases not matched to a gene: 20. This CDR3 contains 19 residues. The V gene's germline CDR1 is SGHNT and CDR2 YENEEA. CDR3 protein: CASSLGRIGVSGRVWEQFF. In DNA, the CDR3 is TGTGCCAGCAGCTTAGGTCGCATTGGGGTTAGCGGGAGAGTCTGGGAGCAGTTCTTC.

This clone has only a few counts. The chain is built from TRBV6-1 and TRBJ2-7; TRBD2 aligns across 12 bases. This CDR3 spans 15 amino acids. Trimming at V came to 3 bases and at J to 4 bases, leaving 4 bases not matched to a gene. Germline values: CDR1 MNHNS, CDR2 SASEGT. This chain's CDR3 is CASSEQTSGSYEQYF. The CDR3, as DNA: TGTGCCAGCAGTGAGCAGACTAGCGGGAGTTACGAGCAGTACTTC.

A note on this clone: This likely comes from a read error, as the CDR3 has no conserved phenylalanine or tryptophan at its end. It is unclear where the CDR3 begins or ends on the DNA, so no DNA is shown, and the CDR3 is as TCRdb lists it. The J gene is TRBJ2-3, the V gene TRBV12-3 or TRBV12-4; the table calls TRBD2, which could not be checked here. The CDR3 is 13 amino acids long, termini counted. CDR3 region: CASSLLNSPYTYV.

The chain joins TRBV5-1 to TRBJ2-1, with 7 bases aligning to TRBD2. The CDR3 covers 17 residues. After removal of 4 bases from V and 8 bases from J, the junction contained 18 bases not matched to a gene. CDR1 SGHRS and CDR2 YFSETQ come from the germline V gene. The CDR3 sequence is CASSESTIGRAHHEQFF. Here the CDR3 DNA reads TGCGCCAGCAGCGAGTCGACTATTGGGAGGGCCCATCATGAGCAGTTCTTC.

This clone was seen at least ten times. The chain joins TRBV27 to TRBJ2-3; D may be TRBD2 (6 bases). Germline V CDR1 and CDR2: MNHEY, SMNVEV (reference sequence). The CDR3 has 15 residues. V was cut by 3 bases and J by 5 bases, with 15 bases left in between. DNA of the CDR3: TGTGCCAGCAGTTTTAGGAGGGCCGATAAAGATACGCAGTATTTT. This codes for CASSFRRADKDTQYF.

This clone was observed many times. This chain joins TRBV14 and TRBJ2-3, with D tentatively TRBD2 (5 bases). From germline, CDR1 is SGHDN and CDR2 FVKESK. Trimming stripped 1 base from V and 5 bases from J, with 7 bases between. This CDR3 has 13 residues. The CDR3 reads CASSQGRGDTQYF. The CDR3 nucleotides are TGTGCCAGCAGCCAAGGTCGGGGAGATACGCAGTATTTT.

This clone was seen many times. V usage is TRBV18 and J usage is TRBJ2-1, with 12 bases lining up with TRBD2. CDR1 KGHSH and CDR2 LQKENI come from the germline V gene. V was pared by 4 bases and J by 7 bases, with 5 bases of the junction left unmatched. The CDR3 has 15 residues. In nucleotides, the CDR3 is TGTGCCAGCTCACGACTAGCGGGAGAATCTAATGAGCAGTTCTTC. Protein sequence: CASSRLAGESNEQFF.

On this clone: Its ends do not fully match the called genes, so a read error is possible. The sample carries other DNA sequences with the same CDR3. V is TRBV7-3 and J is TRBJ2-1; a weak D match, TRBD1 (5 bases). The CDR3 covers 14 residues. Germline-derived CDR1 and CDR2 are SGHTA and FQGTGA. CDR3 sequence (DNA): TGTGCCAGCAGCTCTAGGACAAAGGGTAGTGAGCAGTTTTTC. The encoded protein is CASSSRTKGSEQFF. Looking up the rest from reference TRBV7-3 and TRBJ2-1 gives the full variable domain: GAGVSQTPSNKVTEKGKYVELRCDPISGHTALYWYRQSLGQGPEFLIYFQGTGAADDSGLPNDRFFAVRPEGSVSTLKIQRTERGDSAVYLCASSSRTKGSEQFFGPGTRLTVL.

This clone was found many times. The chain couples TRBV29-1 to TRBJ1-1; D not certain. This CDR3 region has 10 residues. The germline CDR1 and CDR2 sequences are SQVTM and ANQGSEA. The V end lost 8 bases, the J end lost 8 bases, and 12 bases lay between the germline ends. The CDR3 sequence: CSTNQVEAFF. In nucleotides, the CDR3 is TGCAGCACCAACCAGGTAGAAGCTTTCTTT. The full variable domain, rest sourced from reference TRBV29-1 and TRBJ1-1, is SAVISQKPSRDICQRGTSLTIQCQVDSQVTMMFWYRQQPGQSLTLIATANQGSEATYESGFVIDKFPISRPNLTFSTLTVSNMSPEDSSIYLCSTNQVEAFFGQGTRLTVV.

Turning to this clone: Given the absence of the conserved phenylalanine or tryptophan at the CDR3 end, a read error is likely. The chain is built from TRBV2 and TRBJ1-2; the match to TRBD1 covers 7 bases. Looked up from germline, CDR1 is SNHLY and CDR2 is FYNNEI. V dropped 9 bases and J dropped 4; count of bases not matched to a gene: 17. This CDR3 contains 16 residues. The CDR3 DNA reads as TGTGCCAGACGTGGCGGAGGCGCAGGGGGGAGCTATGGCTACACCTCC. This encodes CARRGGGAGGSYGYTS.

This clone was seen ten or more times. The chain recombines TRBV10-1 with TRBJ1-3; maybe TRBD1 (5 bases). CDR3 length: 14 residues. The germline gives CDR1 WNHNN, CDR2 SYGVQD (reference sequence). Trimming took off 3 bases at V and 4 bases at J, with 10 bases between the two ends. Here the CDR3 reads CASSEGVSGNTIYF. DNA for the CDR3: TGCGCCAGCAGTGAAGGGGTATCGGGAAACACCATATATTTT.

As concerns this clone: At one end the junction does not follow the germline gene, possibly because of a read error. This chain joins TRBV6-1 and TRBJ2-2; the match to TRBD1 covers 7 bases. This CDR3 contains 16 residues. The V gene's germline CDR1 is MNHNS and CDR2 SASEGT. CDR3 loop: CASRARTGTNTWELFF. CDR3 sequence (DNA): TGTGCCAGCAGGGCAAGGACAGGCACGAACACCTGGGAGCTTTTTTTT.